The source of this T cell receptor beta chain is a study of cytomegalovirus exposure and HLA in healthy donors (dated by TCRdb to 2015 to 2018). Broadly, across the study: According to an earlier analysis of around 600 of the donors, some 170 million T cells yielded some 110 million unique TCR beta sequences and about 300 Gb of sequence data. The genetic ancestry cluster associated with self-reported Caucasian donors included 81% of the roughly 410 genotyped donors. Class I and class II HLA loci were covered by the typing at four-digit resolution. The study aimed to test whether cataloging public T cell receptors could reveal signatures of past pathogen exposure. A later genetic analysis used genome-wide SNP genotypes for about three fifths of the roughly 700 donors, treating that subset as a discovery cohort. On average, roughly 250,000 unique TCR beta nucleotide sequences were sequenced per donor among about 400 genotyped donors of the cohort, with roughly 18% of those sequences being non-productive. The study used immunosequencing to profile the T cell repertoires of several hundred subjects and linked those repertoires to cytomegalovirus serostatus. In an earlier analysis of over 550 of the donors, high-throughput TCR beta sequencing was used to judge whether each TCR beta V gene segment behaved as functional or pseudogenic. Donor age, sex, ethnicity and CMV serostatus were collected together with the repertoire data. A handful of DR-DQ haplotypes were handled as single units for association and clustering because linkage in the cohort was strong. Besides the first cohort of roughly 660 subjects, a separate validation cohort made up of 120 or so different subjects was used. In the later analysis, no new phenotypic data were used to find candidate immune exposures; instead, reliance was placed on TCR beta sequences and their occurrence across donors. To predict cytomegalovirus infection status, the study brought together high-throughput TCR immunosequencing, statistical association of individual TCRs with disease status, and machine learning. A later analysis re-examined previously published TCR beta repertoires from several hundred donors and added high-resolution HLA genotyping to investigate patterns of TCR occurrence. The number of donors typed differed by locus, with roughly 620-640 for A, B, C, DRB1 and DQB1, around 500 for DQA1, approximately 570 for DPA1, and over 400 for DPB1. All discovery cohort repertoires had been generated using a single sequencing platform. An early release covering 500 to 750 HLA-typed donors comprised about 310 gigabases of sequencing data and about 90 million unique TCR sequences. Overall study outcomes, separate from this receptor: According to the authors, the approach could potentially be generalized to other disease states and immunological phenotypes. This cohort had only TCR beta chains sequenced, and the lack of alpha or paired-chain data limited which features could be detected. When HLA alleles, especially DR and DQ, strongly co-occurred, TCR associations were difficult to assign to individual alleles. Specific HLA alleles were associated with 15,000 to 20,000 TCR beta sequences at a false discovery rate of 0.05 in a later analysis. A group of highly shared sequence variants was considered likely to be a technical artifact of the sequencing pipeline. In a later analysis, most CMV-associated TCR beta chains were found to appear HLA-restricted, with HLA associations seemingly driven largely by CMV exposure. Because HLA typing was unavailable for some donors at each locus, only the typed subset was used in association tests. Linkage disequilibrium might explain the correlated functional status among segregating V segments, but an unknown experimental factor could not be ruled out. The classifier was reported to diagnose cytomegalovirus status with high specificity and sensitivity in both the original cohort and the validation cohort. Because counts were too low, roughly 16 rarely observed V segments, including chromosome 9 orphons, were left out of the earlier analysis of approximately 500 of the donors. In vitro tests confirmed that a few of the cytomegalovirus-associated TCR beta chains recognize cytomegalovirus antigens. The presence/absence analyses assumed that sequencing depth was roughly uniform across donors, and that assumption may not be true. Compared with equally common non-associated chains, HLA-associated TCR beta chains in a later analysis were more clonally expanded and had lower generation probabilities. According to a later analysis, parvovirus B19, influenza, CMV and Epstein-Barr virus appeared linked to several top co-occurrence clusters. According to a later genetic analysis, donors in an Asian-associated ancestry cluster had fewer N-insertions in productive TCRs than the roughly 670-donor mean. Some IMGT-functional V segments, including TRBV6-2 and TRBV6-3, could not be distinguished by the 87-base-pair reads and were therefore excluded. An association between a missense DCLRE1C variant and V-gene and J-gene trimming of TCR beta chains was found in a later genetic analysis and replicated in an independent cohort. Immune exposure information for the cohort was limited to CMV serostatus. In the study, some 180 TCR beta chains were listed as associated with cytomegalovirus. A later analysis found that TCR association rates varied across HLA loci, with DRB1 alleles showing the most associated TCRs and HLA-C alleles the fewest. While some public TCRs were present in many individuals, most TCR sequences turned up only very rarely across donors. A further reported finding was that TCR beta sequences accurately predicted the HLA-A and HLA-B alleles for most subjects in the first cohort. Broadly in line with IMGT annotations, most TCR beta V segments showed up in productive rearrangements about 90% or about 30% of the time in an earlier analysis of several hundred of the donors.

The CDR3, cysteine through phenylalanine, is 15 amino acids long. Of all the DNA, just the CDR3 is kept, 45 bases in frame from base 1. The germline V gene encodes CDR1 SGHTS and CDR2 YDEGEE. Trimming removed 4 bases from V and 0 bases from J; the gene matches leave 1 base unexplained. Receptor libraries were prepared by the immunoSEQ multiplex PCR assay. For the multiplex PCR, a mixture combining 60 forward primers for TCR Vbeta segments and 13 reverse primers for TCR Jbeta segments was used. Amplification of the CDR3 region of rearranged TCR beta genes was performed with a multiplex PCR assay on genomic DNA. The amplified TCR beta libraries were sequenced on the Illumina HiSeq System as 87-base-pair reads. As for the authors' bioinformatics: A later analysis tallied 75 million to 95 million unique TCR beta chains across the 666 repertoires, and about 10 million of those chains were shared by two or more donors. To remove PCR and sequencing errors, raw reads were error-corrected and collapsed into unique sequences using a nearest-neighbor algorithm that merged closely related sequences. To assign V, D and J gene segments, CDR3 sequences were aligned to IMGT reference sequences. Each retained sequence needed at least a six-nucleotide match to both a V gene segment and a J gene segment. A rearrangement counted as productive if the CDR3 had no stop codons and remained in frame with V and J, and every other rearrangement counted as non-productive. Following IMGT convention, CDR3 was defined as the stretch from the second conserved V-encoded cysteine up to the conserved J-encoded phenylalanine. The earlier analysis of about 530 of the donors excluded any sequence lacking an unambiguous match to a single V gene segment. In an earlier analysis of several hundred of the donors, V segments were called functional above 56.7% productive rearrangements and were called segregating when the between-donor standard deviation exceeded 5%. A statistical classification framework was developed to diagnose cytomegalovirus status using the catalog of TCR beta chain sequences. In a later analysis, TCR nucleotide sequences were compared against IMGT/GENE-DB human TR gene sequences so that V and J genes could be assigned. A later analysis assigned CDR3 sequences and most-parsimonious VDJ recombination scenarios with the TCRdist pipeline. In a later analysis, each TCR beta chain was defined by its CDR3 amino acid sequence together with its V-gene family, and reads lacking a unique V-gene family were excluded. To address suspected cross-contamination and a sequencing artifact, a later analysis removed a few hundred highly shared, low-generation-probability nucleotide sequences. A later analysis calculated a clonal expansion index for each public chain from normalized within-repertoire ranks of inferred template counts. A later analysis computed generation probabilities with a VDJ recombination model fitted to out-of-frame rearrangements, and checked the results against IGoR. Hypergeometric tests were used in a later analysis to score TCR-TCR, TCR-HLA and TCR-CMV co-occurrence, with a repertoire-size bias correction applied to the TCR pairs. In a later analysis, false discovery rates were estimated by permuting HLA or CMV assignments 20 times. A later analysis grouped co-occurring TCRs with DBSCAN, adding TCRdist sequence similarity when clustering within HLA-allele-positive subsets. Repertoires with fewer than 30,000 or more than 120,000 public chains were left out of co-occurrence clustering, as were about 5 repertoires with anomalous nucleotide sharing. Not all clones reach the TCRdb copy of this immuneACCESS table, which keeps in-frame sequences only. Checked studies attribute under half of the gap to unresolved V genes and leave the rest unexplained. V and J calls plus clone size are reproduced from that table; the DNA served to infer D and trimming. The sample has over 200,000 clones on record, almost 70% of them singletons. About 2.8% of the sample comes from the top ten.

The cohort comprised around 700 healthy bone marrow donors. At the time of sampling, every cohort member was nominally healthy, though immune exposures that went unrecorded were likely present. The donor tested CMV seropositive, placing the donor among the 289 seropositive members of the cohort. Every donor gave a peripheral blood sample, and the peripheral blood mononuclear cells from that sample were used for TCR beta sequencing. The Qiagen DNeasy Blood Extraction Kit was used to extract genomic DNA from the blood cell samples. This clone was detected a few times. The clone's antigen remains unknown. Per-base qualities were not stored, and no clone one base away is much larger.

The source of this sequence is a man aged 35 to 55 in good health and CMV-seropositive. Sequenced: PBMCs. This sequence uses TRBV5-8 and TRBJ1-5, with 10 bases in between that match TRBD1. The CDR3 is CASSRDRGSNQPQHF. The DNA sequence reads TGTGCCAGCAGCAGGGACAGGGGTAGCAATCAGCCCCAGCATTTT.